The next 8 T cell receptor beta chains were all read from a single sample in a study of human T cells and chemical hapten exposure. Time point of the sample: healthy volunteer bleed at 6 weeks. Researchers extracted total RNA from unfractionated whole blood. TCRdb analysed the RACE reads with MiXCR anew, one entry per CDR3 protein. Of 60,000 to 80,000 distinct CDR3 sequences listed, about 5.7% were seen once; the top ten hold around 3.6%. The specimen sequenced was whole blood. The receptors derive from a female donor in good health. Some clones in this sample may be carry-over from other donors' samples.

The chain combines TRBV13 with TRBJ2-3; 10 bases line up with TRBD2. The CDR3 runs 16 residues. Losses at the gene ends were 5 bases for V and 3 bases for J; bases not matched to a gene: 8. In germline, CDR1 is PRHDT, CDR2 FYEKMQ (reference sequence). Written as DNA, the CDR3 is TGTGCCAGCAGCCCACGGACTAGCGGCCCAACAGATACGCAGTATTTT. It translates to CASSPRTSGPTDTQYF.

This clonotype was seen at least ten times. The rearrangement links TRBV28 to TRBJ2-5, with a tentative D call TRBD2 (5 bases). The V end was cut by 10 bases, the J end by 1 base, with 16 bases between. CDR1 MDHEN and CDR2 SYDVKM come from the germline V gene. CDR3 length: 14 residues. The CDR3 DNA reads TGTGCCACCAGAGCCGGACTTGCCCAAGAGACCCAGTACTTC. Translation: CATRAGLAQETQYF.

This clonotype occurred a few times. The rearrangement uses TRBV27 and TRBJ2-7; D is undetermined. This CDR3 comprises 13 residues. Trimming took 5 bases from V and 2 from J, leaving 10 bases between them. Germline loops: CDR1 MNHEY, CDR2 SMNVEV (reference sequence). CDR3: CASSLGPPYEQYF. Written as DNA, the CDR3 is TGTGCCAGCAGTCTCGGCCCCCCCTACGAGCAGTACTTC.

There are a few counts of this clonotype. The chain couples TRBV9 to TRBJ2-3; TRBD1 agrees at 9 bases. The CDR3 contains 16 residues. CDR1 SGDLS and CDR2 YYNGEE come from the germline V gene. With V trimmed by 4 bases and J by 0 bases, 6 bases remained unmatched. CDR3 sequence: CASSSWTGESTDTQYF. In DNA form, the CDR3 reads TGTGCCAGCAGCTCGTGGACAGGGGAAAGCACAGATACGCAGTATTTT.

As for this clonotype: This could be a read error, since a much larger clone is one nucleotide away. The chain couples TRBV20-1 to TRBJ2-7; no reliable D call. The CDR3 has 11 amino acids. In germline, CDR1 is DFQATT, CDR2 SNEGSKA (reference sequence). In DNA, the CDR3 is TGCAGTGCTAGCAGCGTTTACGAGCGGTACTTC. This sequence encodes CSASSVYERYF.

The sample holds many counts of this clonotype. The chain uses TRBV6-2 or TRBV6-3 and TRBJ1-1; a weak D match, TRBD1 (5 bases). The germline V gene has CDR1 MNHEY and CDR2 SVGEGT. V gave up 8 bases and J gave up 0 bases, with 13 bases separating them. This CDR3 region has 14 residues. CDR3 protein: CASSRDGVNTEAFF. The CDR3 DNA sequence: TGTGCCAGCTCGAGGGACGGTGTGAACACTGAAGCTTTCTTT.

The V call is TRBV2, the J call TRBJ2-3; 9 bases match TRBD2. Trimming at V came to 3 bases and at J to 0 bases, leaving 13 bases not matched to a gene. Looked up from germline, CDR1 is SNHLY and CDR2 is FYNNEI. The CDR3 length is 19 residues. The CDR3 loop reads CASSEVGLAGIASTDTQYF. The CDR3 DNA reads as TGTGCCAGCAGTGAGGTCGGGCTAGCGGGGATAGCTAGCACAGATACGCAGTATTTT.

This clonotype appeared a few times. The rearrangement uses TRBV29-1 and TRBJ2-1, with 7 bases fitting TRBD2. Per germline, CDR1 SQVTM and CDR2 ANQGSEA. Germline trimming cut 3 bases from V and 4 bases from J; bases unmatched to any gene: 6. The CDR3 runs 14 residues. DNA for the CDR3: TGCAGCGTTGACCGCGGGAGCCGATACAATGAGCAGTTCTTC. This encodes CSVDRGSRYNEQFF.